Below, one TCR beta chain is given with its context. The data belong to a study of blood T cell repertoires in COVID-19. Here immunoSEQ multiplex PCR was the method, and the copy in TCRdb shows in-frame clones only, minus some. Of 85,000 to 120,000 clones listed, about 90% were seen once; the top ten hold 5.2%. The CDR3 totals 16 residues. V lost 5 bases, J lost 3 bases, and 5 bases stayed unmatched. The specimen sequenced was peripheral blood. This clonotype was obtained from a woman aged 50 to 60 with COVID-19, enrolled during active disease. The rearrangement uses TRBV6-7 and TRBJ2-2; TRBD1 agrees at 11 bases. TRBV6-7 is classed as an ORF, of uncertain function. CDR3 in amino acids: CASSNRTGGDTGELFF. In DNA, the CDR3 is TGTGCCAGCAGTAATAGGACAGGGGGCGACACCGGGGAGCTGTTTTTT.